The text below deals with one T cell receptor beta chain. Its antigen is unknown. Base qualities are missing; no much larger clone stands one base away. The library was produced with PCR. The sample was run on an Illumina MiSeq. SMARTScribe reverse transcriptase and a 5' template-switch oligo, by which a universal priming site was added, were used for cDNA synthesis. A 12-nucleotide random unique molecular identifier (UMI) was carried by the template-switch oligo, and each cDNA molecule was tagged with this UMI. Chain-specific reverse primers targeted TCRbeta transcripts during reverse transcription. Residual template-switch adapters were removed by uracil DNA glycosylase treatment, and cDNA was purified using a Qiagen MinElute kit. For the first PCR, around 21 cycles were run with KAPA HiFi HotStart ReadyMix and step-out primers, split across four 50 ul reactions. Products of the first-round PCR were gel-purified before additional amplification. Illumina Nextera adapters were attached in a second roughly 8-cycle PCR, after which libraries were purified and pooled. A 50-nucleotide 5' read captured the UMI barcode for each TCRbeta molecule. In the original analysis: Reads were grouped by UMI into consensus reads using the MIGEC toolkit. PEAR was used to merge forward and reverse consensus reads, producing the final reads. A custom decontamination script removed identical UMI-sequence pairs shared across libraries, treating them as cross-sample contamination. MIGMAP, a wrapper around IgBLAST, was used for V(D)J assignment and CDR3 extraction. TCR clonotypes were defined by identical V gene, J gene and CDR3 amino acid sequence; CDR1 and CDR2 were not sequenced. Using fastp trimming at Q25 and MiXCR clonotype assembly, TCRdb reanalyzed the public sequencing data and kept in-frame beta chains. Entries that share a CDR3 protein sequence are merged under the most common genes and DNA. The V and J calls were determined by TCRdb, not by the authors. The sample table records over 3,500 distinct CDR3 sequences; around 50% of these occur just once. The top ten clones comprise roughly 25% of the sample.

This specimen comes from a study of robustness of blood B and T cell sequencing (dated by TCRdb to the late 2010s). For the wider study: The goal of the study was to find out how much peripheral blood is required to reliably describe the TCRbeta and IgG repertoires of an individual. Two replicate TCRbeta cDNA libraries were prepared from one shared RNA pool from a single 10 ml draw, serving as technical replicates. TCRbeta and IgG repertoires were quantified in each of the approximately ten independently drawn blood samples.

Trimming removed 9 bases from V and 8 bases from J, leaving 26 bases between the germline ends. The germline V gene yields SGHDT for CDR1 and YYEEEE for CDR2. The CDR3, cysteine through phenylalanine, is 15 amino acids long. This entry keeps only the CDR3 DNA: 45 bases, framed from base 1. mRNA, which captures expressed receptors, was used instead of genomic DNA for quantification of TCRbeta repertoires. Without cell sorting, buffy coat leukocytes were collected into Trizol, and RNA was extracted using the Direct-zol RNA MiniPrep Plus kit. EDTA blood tubes were centrifuged immediately at 4°C to separate plasma, buffy coat and red blood cells. The paper as a whole reports these results and caveats: The TCRbeta rarefaction curves did not fully level off, which suggests under-sequencing or many low-abundance clonotypes. Across technical replicate libraries, around 96% of the top 10,000 TCRbeta clonotypes in one library were also found in the other. Every single 10 ml sample contained the 1,000 most abundant TCRbeta clonotypes from the pooled draws. Immediate fractionation was required for EDTA tubes, so the use of EDTA tubes in multi-site collections was limited. One pair of TCRbeta libraries showed evidence of cross-contamination, likely from batch processing; the shared UMI-sequence pairs were removed. Pooling tubes did not make the overlap of rare TCRbeta clonotypes any better, which implies that much larger blood volumes would be needed to capture those rare clonotypes. Combining 3 or 4 tubes (roughly 27-45 ml blood) brought coverage of the top 10,000 TCRbeta clonotypes close to saturation.

The sample was peripheral blood. The clonotype originates from a human donor in good health. Rearrangement joined TRBV5-6 to TRBJ1-2, and perhaps TRBD1 as D gene, on 5 matching bases. The CDR3 protein: CANSLGPGGREGYTF. The bases read TGTGCCAACAGTCTGGGGCCGGGGGGAAGGGAAGGCTACACCTTC.